A single sample is the source of the 11 T cell receptor beta chains below, sequenced in a study of T cells after yellow fever vaccination. Using its own MiXCR run on the 5' RACE reads, TCRdb lists one record per CDR3 protein. Of fewer than 400,000 distinct CDR3 sequences in the sample, around 6.5% were seen once. Sample: PBMCs, taken 5 days after the yellow fever booster vaccination. These receptors were collected from a man younger than 45 who received the YFV17D yellow fever vaccine.

This chain joins TRBV29-1 and TRBJ1-3; D gene uncertain. Germline CDR1 is SQVTM and CDR2 is ANQGSEA. The CDR3 totals 12 residues. With 4 bases removed from V and 6 bases from J, the gap between germline ends came to 10 bases. CDR3 sequence: CSVGVGKNTIYF. The CDR3 bases are TGCAGCGTTGGTGTCGGGAAAAACACCATATATTTT.

With regard to this clonotype: This may be a read error: a much more frequent sequence differs by one nucleotide. Lacking the conserved final phenylalanine or tryptophan, this CDR3 likely reflects a read error. The V call is TRBV30, the J call TRBJ2-7, with TRBD1 identical over 8 bases. J was trimmed by 5 bases and V by 4 bases; bases with no gene match: 10. The CDR3 runs to 14 residues. CDR1 and CDR2 (germline): GTSNPN, SVGIG (reference sequence). This CDR3 is CAWTGQGASDEQYS. CDR3 nucleotide sequence: TGTGCCTGGACGGGGCAGGGGGCTAGCGACGAGCAGTACTCC.

The J gene is TRBJ2-3, the V gene TRBV9; weak D call: TRBD2 (5 bases). V gave up 0 bases and J gave up 0 bases, with 8 bases separating them. This CDR3 comprises 15 residues. CDR1 is SGDLS, CDR2 YYNGEE, per germline. CDR3 nucleotides: TGTGCCAGCAGCGTAGGTCTAGCCAGCACAGATACGCAGTATTTT. Its translation: CASSVGLASTDTQYF.

The V and J genes are TRBV9 and TRBJ2-1; 9 bases fit TRBD2. The CDR3 covers 15 residues. From germline, CDR1 is SGDLS and CDR2 YYNGEE. The V gene end was trimmed by 3 bases and the J gene end by 6 bases; junction bases not matched to a gene: 7. The CDR3 spells CASSALAGWVNEQFF. CDR3 DNA: TGTGCCAGCAGCGCTCTAGCGGGATGGGTCAATGAGCAGTTCTTC.

The chain joins TRBV7-2 to TRBJ2-1, with TRBD2 matching over 7 bases. Germline CDR1 reads SGHTA; CDR2 reads FQGNSA. The trim removed 7 bases at V and 5 bases at J, leaving 5 bases unmatched. The CDR3 totals 13 residues. CDR3 residues: CASTRGTNNEQFF. In DNA form, the CDR3 reads TGTGCCAGCACCAGAGGGACTAACAATGAGCAGTTCTTC.

This clonotype was seen more than once but under ten times. This chain connects TRBV4-3 to TRBJ1-3; D unresolved. Germline V CDR1 and CDR2: LGHNA, YSLEER. There are 13 residues in the CDR3. The ends were cut back, 1 base at V and 7 bases at J, with 8 bases in the middle. The CDR3 nucleotides are TGCGCCAGCAGCCAAGCTCTTGGCAACACCATATATTTT. It encodes CASSQALGNTIYF.

This rearrangement joins TRBV7-2 to TRBJ2-1; TRBD2 is a possible D gene (6 bases). Germline-derived CDR1 and CDR2 are SGHTA and FQGNSA. V lost 0 bases and J lost 10, with 13 bases in between. This CDR3 spans 14 amino acids. The CDR3 sequence: CASSLATGAREQFF. In nucleotides, the CDR3 is TGTGCCAGCAGCTTAGCTACGGGAGCGCGGGAGCAGTTCTTC.

Many counts were recorded for this clonotype. The chain recombines TRBV4-3 with TRBJ2-7; 7 nucleotides line up with TRBD2. This CDR3 spans 14 amino acids. CDR1 is LGHNA and CDR2 is YSLEER in the germline V gene. V shed 6 bases, J shed 5 bases, and the junction held 10 bases outside the gene matches. The CDR3 DNA is TGCGCCAGCAGTCTGGCGGGAGAATTCGACGAGCAGTACTTC. Encoded protein: CASSLAGEFDEQYF.

The V call is TRBV20-1, the J call TRBJ2-3; no definite D call. This CDR3 contains 13 residues. Germline CDR1 DFQATT, CDR2 SNEGSKA (reference sequence). V lost 7 bases and J 0 bases, leaving 11 bases between the germline ends. CDR3 residues: CSVQAASTDTQYF. CDR3 nucleotides: TGCAGTGTTCAAGCAGCTAGCACAGATACGCAGTATTTT.

The table lists this clonotype with many counts. This rearrangement joins TRBV9 to TRBJ2-5, with D perhaps matching TRBD2 (5 bases). The germline V gene encodes CDR1 SGDLS and CDR2 YYNGEE. This CDR3 has 14 amino acids. Trimming cost V 0 bases and J 4 bases, with 10 bases left between them. CDR3 residues: CASSVDPAGETQYF. The DNA of the CDR3 is TGTGCCAGCAGCGTAGATCCGGCGGGAGAGACCCAGTACTTC. Full variable domain (outside the CDR3, taken from reference TRBV9 and TRBJ2-5): DSGVTQTPKHLITATGQRVTLRCSPRSGDLSVYWYQQSLDQGLQFLIQYYNGEERAKGNILERFSAQQFPDLHSELNLSSLELGDSALYFCASSVDPAGETQYFGPGTRLLVL.

This rearrangement joins TRBV6-2 or TRBV6-3 to TRBJ2-7; TRBD1 matches at 10 bases. The length of the CDR3 is 13 residues. Trimming at V came to 8 bases and at J to 4 bases, leaving 5 bases not matched to a gene. The germline V gene has CDR1 MNHEY and CDR2 SVGEGT. The CDR3 nucleotides read TGTGCCAGCCACGGGACAGGGGTGTACGAGCAGTACTTC. This translates into CASHGTGVYEQYF.